Listed here are 21 T cell receptor beta chains from one sample, sequenced in a study of blood T cell repertoires in COVID-19. Only in-frame clones appear in the TCRdb table, and some are missing; sequencing was by immunoSEQ multiplex PCR. The sample contains some 66,000 clones, roughly nine tenths of which appear only once. Sample: peripheral blood. These receptors were obtained from a human donor in a cohort sampled during active COVID-19.

CDR3 region: CASSLLAVQETQYF. CDR3 nucleotide sequence: TGTGCCAGCAGCCTGCTAGCGGTCCAAGAGACCCAGTACTTC. The chain employs TRBV2 and TRBJ2-5, with 7 bases identical to TRBD2. From germline, CDR1 is SNHLY and CDR2 FYNNEI. The CDR3 spans 14 residues. The junction had 5 bases not matched to a gene; V was cut back by 6 bases and J by 1 base.

The chain has TRBV30 and TRBJ1-1, with D unclear. CDR3 size: 12 residues. V lost 6 bases and J lost 4, with 12 bases in between. Germline assignment: CDR1 GTSNPN and CDR2 SVGIG (reference sequence). CDR3 sequence reads: CACERRLTEAFF. The CDR3, as DNA: TGTGCCTGCGAGCGGAGACTCACTGAAGCTTTCTTT.

The chain carries TRBV19 and TRBJ1-2, with D unclear. The CDR3 loop spans 12 amino acids. V was pared by 5 bases and J by 3 bases, with 7 bases between. Germline V gene lookup returns CDR1 LNHDA and CDR2 SQIVND (reference sequence). Written as DNA, the CDR3 is TGTGCCAGTAGTGACGGGGACTATGGCTACACCTTC. Amino acid sequence: CASSDGDYGYTF.

This clone was seen once. This rearrangement joins TRBV19 to TRBJ2-7; tentative D call: TRBD2 (6 bases). Trimming took 4 bases from V and 5 from J, leaving 18 bases between them. The CDR3 extends over 15 amino acids. Germline loops: CDR1 LNHDA, CDR2 SQIVND (reference sequence). The CDR3 nucleotides are TGTGCCAGTAGTAGACGGGAGAAGGGGAGTAACGAGCAGTACTTC. The encoded protein is CASSRREKGSNEQYF.

The chain joins TRBV5-1 to TRBJ2-7, with a tentative D call TRBD1 (5 bases). Germline CDR1 is SGHRS and CDR2 is YFSETQ. The CDR3 spans 15 residues. Trimming removed 0 bases from V and 0 bases from J, with 10 bases in between. The CDR3 DNA is TGCGCCAGCAGCTTGGAGCTAGGGGTCTCCTACGAGCAGTACTTC. This translates into CASSLELGVSYEQYF.

This chain connects TRBV23-1 to TRBJ1-4; D is uncertain. TRBV23-1 is given ORF status, its function remaining uncertain. V shed 0 bases and J shed 5 bases, with 13 bases lying between them. CDR3 length: 16 amino acids. The CDR3 region has the DNA TGCGCCAGCAGTCAATCTCTCGGGAGGATCAATGAAAAACTGTTTTTT. Protein: CASSQSLGRINEKLFF.

This chain uses TRBV5-1 with TRBJ1-1; TRBD1 matches at 7 bases. Unmatched junction bases numbered 8, after V lost 0 bases and J lost 12 bases. This CDR3 has 13 residues. CDR1 is SGHRS, CDR2 YFSETQ, per germline. CDR3 amino acids: CASSLAGGQTSFF. In nucleotides, the CDR3 is TGCGCCAGCAGCTTGGCCGGGGGACAGACATCTTTCTTT.

Comments on this clone: The junction does not match germline at one end; this may be a read error. CDR3 loop: CASSYSGTELVF. DNA for the CDR3: TGTGCCAGCAGTTACTCCGGGACAGAGCTAGTGTTC. The chain is built from TRBV6-5 and TRBJ1-2; 7 bases line up with TRBD1. This CDR3 has 12 amino acids. Per the germline V gene, CDR1 is MNHEY and CDR2 is SVGAGI.

CDR3 loop: CASSRLGTGYNEQFF. The CDR3 bases are TGTGCCAGCAGCCGGTTGGGGACAGGGTACAATGAGCAGTTCTTC. The chain links TRBV7-2 to TRBJ2-1; 9 nucleotides line up with TRBD1. Trimming at V came to 5 bases and at J to 4 bases, leaving 6 bases not matched to a gene. Germline lookup yields CDR1 SGHTA and CDR2 FQGNSA. This CDR3 comprises 15 residues.

The gene calls are TRBV19 and TRBJ1-1, with TRBD1 as a possible D gene (5 bases). CDR1 LNHDA and CDR2 SQIVND come from the germline V gene (reference sequence). The V end was cut by 5 bases, the J end by 1 base, with 14 bases between. The length of the CDR3 is 15 residues. CDR3 in amino acids: CASSSRDGGNTEAFF. The CDR3 DNA is TGTGCCAGTAGTTCCCGGGACGGGGGGAACACTGAAGCTTTCTTT. The whole variable domain, remainder taken from reference TRBV19 and TRBJ1-1, is DGGITQSPKYLFRKEGQNVTLSCEQNLNHDAMYWYRQDPGQGLRLIYYSQIVNDFQKGDIAEGYSVSREKKESFPLTVTSAQKNPTAFYLCASSSRDGGNTEAFFGQGTRLTVV.

The V call is TRBV19, the J call TRBJ2-3; the D is unclear. CDR1 and CDR2 (germline): LNHDA, SQIVND (reference sequence). V lost 3 bases to trimming and J lost 0 bases, with 10 bases between them. The length of the CDR3 is 15 residues. The CDR3 loop reads CASSIDWRSTDTQYF. The CDR3 DNA follows: TGTGCCAGTAGTATCGACTGGCGTAGCACAGATACGCAGTATTTT.

The table lists this clone with a few counts. The rearrangement joins TRBV19 to TRBJ1-5, with 8 positions matching TRBD1. Germline V gene sequence: CDR1 LNHDA, CDR2 SQIVND (reference sequence). V dropped 4 bases and J dropped 9; count of bases not matched to a gene: 8. CDR3 length: 14 amino acids. The CDR3 DNA sequence: TGTGCCAGTAGTAGAAACAGGGGGACCGGGCCCCAGCATTTT. As protein: CASSRNRGTGPQHF.

This chain connects TRBV7-2 to TRBJ2-6, with TRBD2 as a possible D gene (6 bases). Germline CDR1 is SGHTA and CDR2 is FQGNSA. V was cut by 4 bases and J by 0 bases, with 13 bases left in between. The CDR3 has 17 residues. CDR3 DNA sequence: TGTGCCAGCAGCTCCGGACTAACTCTCTCTGGGGCCAACGTCCTGACTTTC. It is translated as CASSSGLTLSGANVLTF.

The CDR3 nucleotides read TGTGCCACCAGTTTCTCAGGACAGGGGGCTTCAGATACGCAGTATTTT. It codes for CATSFSGQGASDTQYF. The chain has TRBV24-1 and TRBJ2-3, with 11 bases aligning to TRBD1. Germline V gives CDR1 KGHDR, CDR2 SFDVKD. This CDR3 is built from 16 residues. Losses at the gene ends were 6 bases for V and 4 bases for J; bases not matched to a gene: 8.

Comment on this clone: A read error may produce the germline difference seen at one junction end. This chain joins TRBV7-2 and TRBJ1-1; tentative D call: TRBD1 (6 bases). The CDR3 has 13 residues. Germline V gene lookup returns CDR1 SGHTA and CDR2 FQGNSA. The CDR3 spells CASTERPGHPFEF. For the CDR3, the DNA is TGTGCCAGCACCGAACGACCGGGACACCCGTTTGAATTT.

The CDR3 DNA reads TGTGCCAGCAGTGAACCAGGTGATAATGAAAAACTGTTTTTT. Translated, it gives CASSEPGDNEKLFF. The chain is built from TRBV27 and TRBJ1-4; D unclear. V was shortened by 5 bases and J by 4 bases, with 11 bases between the two germline ends. Germline values: CDR1 MNHEY, CDR2 SMNVEV (reference sequence). The CDR3 loop spans 14 amino acids.

About this clone: One end of the junction does not line up with germline, which may come from a read error. The V and J genes are TRBV4-3 and TRBJ2-7; a possible D gene is TRBD2 (6 bases). The CDR3 covers 15 residues. Germline assignment: CDR1 LGHNA and CDR2 YSLEER. The CDR3 is CASSQEGLEGYAQYF. The DNA for the CDR3 is TGCGCCAGCAGCCAAGAGGGGCTGGAGGGTTACGCGCAGTACTTC.

J is TRBJ1-2 and V is TRBV15; 7 bases are a match to TRBD1. This CDR3 is 15 amino acids long. Germline V gene lookup returns CDR1 LNHNV and CDR2 YYDKDF (reference sequence). V was clipped by 0 bases and J by 4 bases; unmatched bases: 5. The CDR3 coding sequence is TGTGCCACCAGCAGAGAGACACAGGGGTTCTATGGCTACACCTTC. Its translation: CATSRETQGFYGYTF.

This clone was picked up one time. The rearrangement joins TRBV7-9 to TRBJ2-3; perhaps TRBD2 as D (5 bases). CDR1 and CDR2 from the germline V gene are SEHNR and FQNEAQ (reference sequence). Deletions cut 1 base from V and 1 base from J, with 9 bases between. The CDR3 has 15 residues. CDR3 sequence (DNA): TGTGCCAGCAGCTTAGGGGCCGGGGGCACAGATACGCAGTATTTT. Its translation is CASSLGAGGTDTQYF.

The V and J genes are TRBV5-8 and TRBJ1-1; 10 bases agree with TRBD1. In germline, CDR1 is SGHTS, CDR2 YDEGEE. Germline trimming cut 4 bases from V and 4 bases from J; bases unmatched to any gene: 10. CDR3 length equals 16 residues. The CDR3 region has the DNA TGTGCCAGCAGCCCCGGACAGGGGGGAGAGTTCACTGAAGCTTTCTTT. Amino acid sequence: CASSPGQGGEFTEAFF. The variable domain in full, with the rest retrieved from reference TRBV5-8 and TRBJ1-1, is EAGVTQSPTHLIKTRGQQATLRCSPISGHTSVYWYQQALGLGLQFLLWYDEGEERNRGNFPPRFSGRQFPNYSSELNVNALELEDSALYLCASSPGQGGEFTEAFFGQGTRLTVV.

J is TRBJ2-1 and V is TRBV9; possible D gene TRBD2, 6 bases. The V end lost 0 bases, the J end lost 0 bases, and 10 bases lay between the germline ends. The germline V gene has CDR1 SGDLS and CDR2 YYNGEE. The CDR3 length is 16 residues. Here the CDR3 DNA reads TGTGCCAGCAGCGTAGTAGCGACTAGCTCCTACAATGAGCAGTTCTTC. It encodes CASSVVATSSYNEQFF.